The rows below give T cell receptor beta chains drawn from one sample of a study of CD8 T cells in Susac syndrome. TCRdb reprocessed the immunoSEQ multiplex PCR reads with MiXCR, giving one entry per CDR3 protein. The data show around 190,000 distinct CDR3 sequences, 90% to 95% seen once. The sample taken for sequencing was CD4+ T cells from PBMCs. All receptors derive from a human donor in good health. CDR3s include the opening cysteine and the closing phenylalanine or tryptophan. The D gene is left open where the match is weak. Clone size is stated in some rows and not others, as once, few, many or a class when expanded.

d_call j_call v_call clone_size cdr3_nt cdr3_aa
TRBD1 TRBJ2-1 TRBV19 . TGTGCCAGTAGTATAAGACAGGGGACCTACAATGAGCAGTTCTTC CASSIRQGTYNEQFF
TRBD2 TRBJ2-3 TRBV20-1 . TGCAGTGCTGGAGGCGGGAGGGCCACCAACACAGATACGCAGTATTTT CSAGGGRATNTDTQYF
TRBD2 TRBJ2-3 TRBV29-1 . TGCAGCGTTGAACCGGCCCGACTAGCGGGAGTGAGGACAGATACGCAGTATTTT CSVEPARLAGVRTDTQYF
. TRBJ1-1 TRBV28 . TGTGCCAGCAGTTTCGGGCAGGCGGACACTGAAGCTTTCTTT CASSFGQADTEAFF
. TRBJ2-1 TRBV9 . TGTGCCAGCAGCGTTTTAGCGGACAATGAGCAGTTCTTC CASSVLADNEQFF
. TRBJ1-5 TRBV20-1 . TGCAGTGCTGAGACCCCTAATCAGCCCCAGCATTTT CSAETPNQPQHF
. TRBJ2-3 TRBV29-1 . TGCAGCGTTGAAGGCAGAAACACAGATACGCAGTATTTT CSVEGRNTDTQYF
. TRBJ2-1 TRBV30 . TGTGCCTGGAGTACAGGTGGTGCGCAGTTCTTC CAWSTGGAQFF
TRBD1 TRBJ1-6 TRBV12-3/TRBV12-4 . TGTGCCAGCAGGGGGACAGTCGGCTATAATTCACCCCTCCACTTT CASRGTVGYNSPLHF
. TRBJ2-3 TRBV5-4 . TGTGCCAGCAGCTTAGAGGGAGGTAGAGATACGCAGTATTTT CASSLEGGRDTQYF
TRBD1 TRBJ1-2 TRBV5-1 . TGCGCCAGCAGCTTGGGGCGGACAGGGAACTATGGCTACACCTTC CASSLGRTGNYGYTF
. TRBJ2-1 TRBV29-1 few TGCAGCGTTGGTGAGGGAAGCTCCTACAATGAGCAGTTCTTC CSVGEGSSYNEQFF
. TRBJ1-5 TRBV28 . TGTGCCAGCAGTCCGGGCAGGGATTATCAGCCCCAGCATTTT CASSPGRDYQPQHF
. TRBJ1-5 TRBV20-1 once TGCAGTGCCTTCCTCCACAGGGCTGGTTATAGCAATCAGCCCCAGCATTTT CSAFLHRAGYSNQPQHF
. TRBJ1-5 TRBV2 . TGTGCCAGCAAGTGGGGTACGGAACAGCCCCAGCATTTT CASKWGTEQPQHF
. TRBJ2-7 TRBV15 . TGTGCCACCAGCAGAGGGAGGGTTCGCCCCTACGAGCAGTACTTC CATSRGRVRPYEQYF
TRBD1 TRBJ1-2 TRBV29-1 . TGCAGCGTGACCGGGACAGGGGGCGGTAACTATGGCTACACCTTC CSVTGTGGGNYGYTF
. TRBJ2-1 TRBV9 . TGTGCCAGCAGCGTAGGATCGCTAGCCGCTGGTGAGCAGTTCTTC CASSVGSLAAGEQFF
. TRBJ1-5 TRBV27 . TGTGCCAGCAGTTTCGGGAAAGGGGGGGATCAGCCCCAGCATTTT CASSFGKGGDQPQHF
TRBD2 TRBJ2-3 TRBV7-9 . TGTGCCAGCAGCTTACGGGGAGGGAGCACAGATACGCAGTATTTT CASSLRGGSTDTQYF
TRBD1 TRBJ1-1 TRBV5-1 . TGCGCCAGCCATCGACAGGGGGCAAGGGCTGAAGCTTTCTTT CASHRQGARAEAFF
TRBD2 TRBJ2-1 TRBV5-1 . TGCGCCAGCAGCATAACTAGCGGGAGGGCATGGTATGAGCAGTTCTTC CASSITSGRAWYEQFF
. TRBJ2-5 TRBV4-3 once TGCGCCAGCAGCCGCCGGCTGGGGGAGACCCAGTACTTC CASSRRLGETQYF
. TRBJ2-7 TRBV20-1 . TGCAGTGCTAGATCCGCGAGGACCTACGAGCAGTACTTC CSARSARTYEQYF
. TRBJ2-3 TRBV30 . TGTGCCTGGACCCTCCCCACTAGCCACCACACAGATACGCAGTATTTT CAWTLPTSHHTDTQYF
TRBD1 TRBJ2-7 TRBV3-1 . TGTGCCAGCAGCCAAGCGGGACAGGTCCATTCCTACGAGCAGTACTTC CASSQAGQVHSYEQYF